Listed here are 18 T cell receptor beta chains from one sample, sequenced in a study of blood T cell repertoires in COVID-19. TCRdb's copy holds only in-frame clones and misses some; the assay was immunoSEQ multiplex PCR. The sample lists about 73,000 clones; 80% to 90% were seen once. Sequenced: peripheral blood. These receptors were taken from a man older than 75 with acute or convalescent COVID-19.

V usage is TRBV5-4 and J usage is TRBJ2-2; 7 bases fit TRBD2. J lost 6 bases, V lost 4 bases, and 3 bases had no gene match. The CDR3 is 13 residues long. Germline V gene data show CDR1 as SGHNT and CDR2 as YYREEE (reference sequence). The CDR3, as DNA: TGTGCCAGCAGCCTTGGGGGGGCCGGGGAGCTGTTTTTT. Residues: CASSLGGAGELFF.

The V call is TRBV6-2 or TRBV6-3, the J call TRBJ2-5; 13 nucleotides agree with TRBD2. CDR1 and CDR2 (germline): MNHEY, SVGEGT. The CDR3 is 16 amino acids. J was trimmed by 0 bases and V by 5 bases; bases with no gene match: 3. CDR3 residues: CASSNGTSGDQETQYF. CDR3 DNA: TGTGCCAGCAGTAACGGGACTAGCGGGGACCAAGAGACCCAGTACTTC.

The chain carries TRBV24-1 and TRBJ2-2; the D is unclear. The CDR3 covers 12 residues. Between the trimmed V and J ends, which lost 6 bases and 1 base, there was a span of 2 bases. Germline CDR1 KGHDR, CDR2 SFDVKD. The CDR3 DNA follows: TGTGCCACCAGTCAGAACACCGGGGAGCTGTTTTTT. This codes for CATSQNTGELFF.

This clone was seen once. The V and J genes are TRBV7-8 and TRBJ2-3; D is unresolved. V shed 5 bases and J shed 5 bases, with 8 bases lying between them. The CDR3 runs 12 residues. Germline CDR1 SGHVS, CDR2 FQNEAQ. The CDR3 DNA is TGTGCCAGCAGCCGAGGTCTAGATACGCAGTATTTT. It is translated as CASSRGLDTQYF.

This clone was found many times. The chain is built from TRBV10-3 and TRBJ1-1, with 8 positions matching TRBD1. V was clipped by 5 bases and J by 2 bases; unmatched bases: 4. CDR1 is ENHRY, CDR2 SYGVKD, per germline. The CDR3 length is 14 residues. The chain's CDR3 is CAISPDRDNTEAFF. The CDR3 nucleotides are TGTGCCATCAGTCCGGACAGGGACAACACTGAAGCTTTCTTT.

The chain links TRBV30 to TRBJ2-7; TRBD2 might be the D (5 bases). Looked up from germline, CDR1 is GTSNPN and CDR2 is SVGIG (reference sequence). V was trimmed by 0 bases and J by 7 bases, leaving 13 bases between them. The CDR3 is 13 amino acids. The CDR3 DNA reads as TGTGCCTGGAGTGTACCCCCCCCGGGAGAGCAGTACTTC. Protein sequence: CAWSVPPPGEQYF.

Comments on this clone: A junction boundary mismatches the germline segment, possibly from a read error. CDR3 DNA: TGTGCCAGCAGAAACGGGGACAGGGGGTCAACCCTGCACTTC. It yields the protein CASRNGDRGSTLHF. The chain recombines TRBV6-5 with TRBJ2-7, with TRBD1 matching over 11 bases. Germline V gene lookup returns CDR1 MNHEY and CDR2 SVGAGI. The CDR3 spans 14 residues.

The V call is TRBV18, the J call TRBJ2-2; possible D gene TRBD1, 5 bases. This CDR3 has 16 amino acids. V lost 2 bases and J 0 bases, leaving 10 bases between the germline ends. Germline lookup yields CDR1 KGHSH and CDR2 LQKENI. This CDR3 is CASSPGAPSNTGELFF. The DNA of the CDR3 is TGTGCCAGCTCACCAGGGGCCCCGTCGAACACCGGGGAGCTGTTTTTT.

The J gene is TRBJ1-2, the V gene TRBV5-1; possibly TRBD1 for D (5 bases). The germline V gene encodes CDR1 SGHRS and CDR2 YFSETQ. The V gene lost 4 bases and the J gene lost 0 bases, with 13 bases spanning the gap. The CDR3 spans 15 residues. CDR3 sequence reads: CASSGGDSANYGYTF. In DNA, the CDR3 is TGCGCCAGCAGCGGGGGGGACTCCGCTAACTATGGCTACACCTTC.

The V call is TRBV5-4, the J call TRBJ2-6; TRBD1 aligns across 9 bases. The germline V gene encodes CDR1 SGHNT and CDR2 YYREEE (reference sequence). CDR3 size: 16 residues. J was trimmed by 1 base and V by 4 bases; bases with no gene match: 3. The CDR3 bases are TGTGCCAGCAGCGTCGACAGGGGGTCTGGGGCCAACGTCCTGACTTTC. It encodes CASSVDRGSGANVLTF.

The chain recombines TRBV2 with TRBJ1-5; the D gene is possibly TRBD1 (5 bases). V was clipped by 1 base and J by 5 bases, with 9 bases between them. From germline, CDR1 is SNHLY and CDR2 FYNNEI. This CDR3 is built from 14 residues. The chain's CDR3 is CASSEGQRDQPQHF. DNA of the CDR3: TGTGCCAGCAGTGAAGGACAGCGGGATCAGCCCCAGCATTTT.

The V gene is TRBV5-1, the J gene TRBJ1-1, with D uncertain. Germline V lookup: CDR1 SGHRS, CDR2 YFSETQ. V dropped 1 base and J dropped 1 base, with 5 bases sitting between them. This CDR3 has 13 amino acids. The CDR3 region has the DNA TGCGCCAGCAGCTTGAGCGAGAACACTGAAGCTTTCTTT. Protein: CASSLSENTEAFF.

This clone was seen just once. The rearrangement links TRBV6-5 to TRBJ1-5; a possible D gene is TRBD1 (6 bases). Trimming took 7 bases from V and 8 from J, leaving 21 bases between them. The CDR3 consists of 15 residues. The germline V gene has CDR1 MNHEY and CDR2 SVGAGI. This CDR3 reads CASTFGRGDTEPQHF. The CDR3 DNA follows: TGTGCCAGCACCTTTGGTCGGGGGGACACGGAGCCCCAGCATTTT.

The chain joins TRBV6-5 to TRBJ1-2; 11 nucleotides match TRBD1. This CDR3 is 15 amino acids long. Germline V gene sequence: CDR1 MNHEY, CDR2 SVGAGI. V dropped 2 bases and J dropped 6; count of bases not matched to a gene: 5. The CDR3 loop is CASSYPGQGVHGYTF. The CDR3 DNA reads as TGTGCCAGCAGTTACCCGGGACAGGGGGTCCATGGCTACACCTTC.

The V and J genes are TRBV5-1 and TRBJ2-1, with TRBD2 as a possible D gene (5 bases). The V end lost 0 bases, the J end lost 6 bases, and 13 bases lay between the germline ends. The CDR3 loop spans 15 amino acids. Germline CDR1 reads SGHRS; CDR2 reads YFSETQ. CDR3 sequence: CASSLVEGVGNEQFF. DNA for the CDR3: TGCGCCAGCAGCTTGGTTGAGGGAGTAGGCAATGAGCAGTTCTTC. Full variable domain (outside the CDR3, taken from reference TRBV5-1 and TRBJ2-1): KAGVTQTPRYLIKTRGQQVTLSCSPISGHRSVSWYQQTPGQGLQFLFEYFSETQRNKGNFPGRFSGRQFSNSRSEMNVSTLELGDSALYLCASSLVEGVGNEQFFGPGTRLTVL.

The chain is built from TRBV28 and TRBJ1-1; tentatively, D is TRBD1 (5 bases). With 6 bases removed from V and 5 bases from J, the gap between germline ends came to 19 bases. The CDR3 is 15 amino acids. Germline lookup yields CDR1 MDHEN and CDR2 SYDVKM. CDR3 DNA: TGTGCCAGCAGCTCCCCCCGGGCAGGGCGGACTGAAGCTTTCTTT. It translates to CASSSPRAGRTEAFF. The whole variable domain, filled in from reference TRBV28 and TRBJ1-1, reads DVKVTQSSRYLVKRTGEKVFLECVQDMDHENMFWYRQDPGLGLRLIYFSYDVKMKEKGDIPEGYSVSREKKERFSLILESASTNQTSMYLCASSSPRAGRTEAFFGQGTRLTVV.

This chain links TRBV2 with TRBJ2-7, with 9 bases matching TRBD1. This CDR3 region has 14 residues. CDR1 is SNHLY, CDR2 FYNNEI, per germline. The V and J ends lost 6 bases and 7 bases, in that order; junction bases with no gene match: 10. The CDR3 region has the DNA TGTGCCAGCAGCGCTTGGGACAGGGCTGGAGAGCAGTACTTC. It specifies CASSAWDRAGEQYF.

The chain carries TRBV7-9 and TRBJ2-5; tentatively, D is TRBD1 (5 bases). CDR1 SEHNR and CDR2 FQNEAQ come from the germline V gene (reference sequence). The CDR3 length is 15 residues. V dropped 3 bases and J dropped 4 bases, with 15 bases sitting between them. The DNA for the CDR3 is TGTGCCAGCAGCTTGGGGCTGCCCATTTTAGAGACCCAGTACTTC. This gives the protein CASSLGLPILETQYF.